The 11 T cell receptor beta chains in this list originate from one sample, sequenced in a study of blood T cell repertoires in COVID-19. Assay: immunoSEQ multiplex PCR; the TCRdb copy retains only in-frame clones and omits some. This table has approximately 98,000 clones, around 80% appearing once. What was sequenced was peripheral blood. Receptors originate from a man in his 60s with acute or convalescent COVID-19.

This clone was found once. The J gene is TRBJ1-2, the V gene TRBV11-2; D gene ambiguous. V shed 5 bases and J shed 4 bases, with 5 bases lying between them. The CDR3 has 11 amino acids. Germline loops: CDR1 SGHAT, CDR2 FQNNGV. The CDR3 here is CASSLVYGYTF. The CDR3 bases are TGTGCCAGCAGCCTCGTCTATGGCTACACCTTC.

The V and J genes are TRBV6-1 and TRBJ2-7, with D possibly matching TRBD2 (6 bases). Trimming shortened V by 2 bases and J by 7 bases, and 15 bases separated the two germline ends. CDR1 and CDR2 from the germline V gene are MNHNS and SASEGT. The CDR3 spans 14 residues. CDR3 coding DNA: TGTGCCAGCAGTGAATCGAGGGGACTGGGGGAGCAGTACGTC. Amino acid sequence: CASSESRGLGEQYV.

The chain couples TRBV5-1 to TRBJ1-3; 10 nucleotides match TRBD1. The germline V gene has CDR1 SGHRS and CDR2 YFSETQ. After removal of 5 bases from V and 4 bases from J, the junction contained 9 bases not matched to a gene. The CDR3 consists of 16 residues. Here the CDR3 DNA reads TGCGCCAGCAGAGGAGGAGACAGGGGGCAAGGAAACACCATATATTTT. Encoded protein: CASRGGDRGQGNTIYF.

The J gene is TRBJ1-2, the V gene TRBV19, with D uncertain. The CDR3 extends over 13 amino acids. CDR1 is LNHDA, CDR2 SQIVND, per germline (reference sequence). V lost 2 bases, J lost 2 bases, and 6 bases lay in between. This CDR3 reads CASSISQNYGYTF. The CDR3 coding sequence is TGTGCCAGTAGTATAAGTCAGAACTATGGCTACACCTTC.

This clone came up a few times. The chain employs TRBV7-8 and TRBJ2-2; TRBD2 aligns across 13 bases. CDR3 length: 16 residues. The germline CDR1 and CDR2 sequences are SGHVS and FQNEAQ. The junction had 7 bases not matched to a gene; V was cut back by 5 bases and J by 7 bases. The CDR3 sequence is CASSTGTSGIIGELFF. Here the CDR3 DNA reads TGTGCCAGCAGCACCGGGACTAGCGGGATCATCGGGGAGCTGTTTTTT.

The rearrangement joins TRBV19 to TRBJ2-5, with 7 bases matching TRBD1. This CDR3 contains 11 residues. Germline V CDR1 and CDR2: LNHDA, SQIVND (reference sequence). V was pared by 9 bases and J by 4 bases, with 2 bases of the junction left unmatched. Here the CDR3 DNA reads TGTGCCAGCCGGGACAGAGAGACCCAGTACTTC. This sequence encodes CASRDRETQYF.

The chain employs TRBV10-3 and TRBJ1-5; D perhaps matches TRBD1 (6 bases). CDR1 and CDR2 (germline): ENHRY, SYGVKD. V was trimmed by 3 bases and J by 2 bases, leaving 11 bases between them. This CDR3 region has 15 residues. CDR3 bases: TGTGCCATCAGTGACACAGGGAAGGGCAATCAGCCCCAGCATTTT. It codes for CAISDTGKGNQPQHF.

CDR3 DNA: TGTGCCAGTAGTACAGGAAGCTACGAGCAGTACTTC. Translating it yields CASSTGSYEQYF. The chain uses TRBV19 and TRBJ2-7; no reliable D call. The CDR3 has 12 residues. Germline V gene data show CDR1 as LNHDA and CDR2 as SQIVND (reference sequence). V lost 4 bases and J 3 bases, leaving 7 bases between the germline ends.

V gene TRBV10-3 combines with J gene TRBJ1-4; 7 bases are a match to TRBD1. CDR1 and CDR2 (germline): ENHRY, SYGVKD. The CDR3 is made up of 13 amino acids. V lost 6 bases and J lost 5; bases outside the gene matches: 3. As DNA, the CDR3 is TGTGCCATCAGCAAACAGGGGAATGAAAAACTGTTTTTT. It encodes CAISKQGNEKLFF.

This clone was found a few times. This chain uses TRBV7-9 with TRBJ2-1; 8 bases map to TRBD1. CDR1 is SEHNR and CDR2 is FQNEAQ in the germline V gene (reference sequence). Trimming removed 5 bases from V and 12 bases from J; junction bases left unmatched: 6. This CDR3 comprises 12 residues. CDR3 DNA sequence: TGTGCCAGCAGCCCCGTTGGGACAGGGCAGTTCTTC. Translated, it gives CASSPVGTGQFF.

This clone was seen more than once but under ten times. The CDR3 bases are TGTGTACGAGGGCAGTCTTCCCACCACTCTGGAAACACCATATATTTT. This sequence encodes CVRGQSSHHSGNTIYF. The chain couples TRBV9 to TRBJ1-3; D is undetermined. The CDR3 consists of 16 residues. Looked up from germline, CDR1 is SGDLS and CDR2 is YYNGEE.